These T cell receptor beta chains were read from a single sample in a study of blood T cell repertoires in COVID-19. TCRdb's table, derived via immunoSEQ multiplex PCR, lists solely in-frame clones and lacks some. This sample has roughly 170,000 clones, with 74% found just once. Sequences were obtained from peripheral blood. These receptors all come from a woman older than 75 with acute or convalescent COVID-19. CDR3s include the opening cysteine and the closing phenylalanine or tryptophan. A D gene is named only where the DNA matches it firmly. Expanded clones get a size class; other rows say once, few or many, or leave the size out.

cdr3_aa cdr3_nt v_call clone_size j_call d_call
CATSPTGTNEKLFF TGTGCCACCTCCCCGACAGGAACTAATGAAAAACTGTTTTTT TRBV28 - TRBJ1-4 -
CASSLEGHLAKNIQYF TGCGCCAGCAGCTTGGAGGGACACCTAGCCAAAAACATTCAGTACTTC TRBV5-1 few TRBJ2-4 -
CATSEVSGSGHEQFF TGTGCCACCAGTGAAGTCAGCGGGAGCGGTCATGAGCAGTTCTTC TRBV24-1 - TRBJ2-1 TRBD2
CASSITGGTGELFF TGCGCCAGCAGCATAACAGGGGGTACCGGGGAGCTGTTTTTT TRBV5-1 - TRBJ2-2 TRBD1
CATIGTYEQYF TGTGCCACCATTGGGACTTACGAGCAGTACTTC TRBV10-3 - TRBJ2-7 -
CASSSGQGDTEAFF TGTGCCAGCAGCTCTGGACAGGGTGACACTGAAGCTTTCTTT TRBV7-3 - TRBJ1-1 TRBD1
CASSSTSGRGDTQYF TGTGCCAGCAGTAGTACTAGCGGGAGAGGAGATACGCAGTATTTT TRBV2 - TRBJ2-3 TRBD2
CASSSEAGTTSYEQYF TGTGCCAGCAGTTCGGAGGCCGGGACTACAAGCTACGAGCAGTACTTC TRBV28 - TRBJ2-7 TRBD2
CAWSYRGDQPQHF TGTGCCTGGAGTTACAGGGGGGATCAGCCCCAGCATTTT TRBV30 - TRBJ1-5 TRBD1
CASSQELQFSNEQFF TGTGCCAGCAGCCAAGAGTTGCAGTTTTCCAATGAGCAGTTCTTC TRBV3-1/TRBV3-2 - TRBJ2-1 -
CASSERLGRKARYEQYF TGTGCCAGCAGCGAAAGACTAGGTCGTAAAGCTCGCTACGAGCAGTACTTC TRBV5-6 - TRBJ2-7 -
CAWGLWNAGDWGETQYF TGTGCCTGGGGGTTATGGAATGCGGGGGATTGGGGAGAGACCCAGTACTTC TRBV30 many TRBJ2-5 TRBD2
CASSQDGGIEAFF TGTGCCAGCAGCCAAGATGGAGGCATTGAAGCTTTCTTT TRBV14 - TRBJ1-1 -
CAILSGTYNEQFF TGTGCCATACTGAGCGGGACCTACAATGAGCAGTTCTTC TRBV28 - TRBJ2-1 TRBD2
CASSARWDISDTQYF TGTGCCAGCAGCGCCAGATGGGACATCTCAGATACGCAGTATTTT TRBV2 many TRBJ2-3 -
CASSRDSLDQPQHF TGTGCCAGCAGTCGGGACAGCCTCGATCAGCCCCAGCATTTT TRBV6-5 - TRBJ1-5 TRBD1
CASSFGENTEAFF TGTGCCAGCAGTTTCGGAGAGAACACTGAAGCTTTCTTT TRBV7-9 - TRBJ1-1 -
CASSHGDRKETQYF TGTGCCAGCAGCCACGGGGATCGCAAAGAGACCCAGTACTTC TRBV7-3 - TRBJ2-5 -
CASSSGSFNEQFF TGTGCCAGCAGTAGCGGGAGTTTCAATGAGCAGTTCTTC TRBV6-5 - TRBJ2-1 TRBD2
CASSFGQEAFF TGTGCCAGCAGCTTCGGTCAAGAAGCTTTCTTT TRBV7-9 - TRBJ1-1 -
CASSRASGRSWYNEQFF TGTGCCAGTAGTAGGGCTAGCGGGAGGTCTTGGTACAATGAGCAGTTCTTC TRBV19 - TRBJ2-1 TRBD2
CSASAFTATSGIGNEQFF TGCAGTGCTAGTGCTTTCACGGCGACTAGCGGGATTGGAAATGAGCAGTTCTTC TRBV20-1 - TRBJ2-1 TRBD2
CAIRNSQETQYF TGTGCCATCAGGAACTCACAAGAGACCCAGTACTTC TRBV10-3 - TRBJ2-5 -
CASSQGGGSQHF TGTGCCAGCAGCCAAGGGGGGGGGTCCCAGCATTTT TRBV16 once TRBJ1-5 -
CASNGGAGSPLHF TGTGCCAGCAATGGGGGCGCGGGTTCACCCCTCCACTTT TRBV28 - TRBJ1-6 -
CASSATKNTGELFF TGTGCCAGCAGCGCGACTAAGAACACCGGGGAGCTGTTTTTT TRBV11-3 - TRBJ2-2 -
CASSLGQGGGPQHF TGCGCCAGCAGCCTCGGACAGGGTGGGGGCCCCCAGCATTTT TRBV5-1 - TRBJ1-5 TRBD1